The rows below give T cell receptor beta chains drawn from one sample of a study of Graves' ophthalmopathy and Graves' hyperthyroidism. A single record per CDR3 protein comes from TCRdb applying MiXCR to the multiplex PCR reads. This sample carries about 410,000 distinct CDR3 sequences, about 18% of them seen once, and the ten largest clones take about 1.6%. The material sequenced was peripheral blood. The source of these receptors is a woman younger than 30 with Graves' ophthalmopathy. The conserved cysteine and the conserved F or W are not part of the CDR3 here. Clone size appears in some rows only: once, few, many, or a class for an expanded clone.

clone_size j_call cdr3_length v_call cdr3_aa
many TRBJ2-5 14 TRBV7-2 ASSSSQSGFGETQY
. TRBJ2-5 15 TRBV30 AWSVGQPGLAEETQY
many TRBJ2-2 14 TRBV25-1 ASNPTRGTNTGELF
many TRBJ2-5 11 TRBV12-3/TRBV12-4 ASSPSWQETQY
many TRBJ1-2 12 TRBV6-1 ASSEAFRGYGYT
. TRBJ2-7 12 TRBV12-3/TRBV12-4 ASRKREDRHEQY
many TRBJ1-5 11 TRBV20-1 SARGRESQPQH
. TRBJ1-1 10 TRBV6-1 ASSVSPGEAF
many TRBJ1-2 12 TRBV11-3 ASSYSMGDYGYT
many TRBJ1-1 10 TRBV28 ASSLATPEAF
. TRBJ2-7 15 TRBV4-3 ASSQDAAGPSSYEQY